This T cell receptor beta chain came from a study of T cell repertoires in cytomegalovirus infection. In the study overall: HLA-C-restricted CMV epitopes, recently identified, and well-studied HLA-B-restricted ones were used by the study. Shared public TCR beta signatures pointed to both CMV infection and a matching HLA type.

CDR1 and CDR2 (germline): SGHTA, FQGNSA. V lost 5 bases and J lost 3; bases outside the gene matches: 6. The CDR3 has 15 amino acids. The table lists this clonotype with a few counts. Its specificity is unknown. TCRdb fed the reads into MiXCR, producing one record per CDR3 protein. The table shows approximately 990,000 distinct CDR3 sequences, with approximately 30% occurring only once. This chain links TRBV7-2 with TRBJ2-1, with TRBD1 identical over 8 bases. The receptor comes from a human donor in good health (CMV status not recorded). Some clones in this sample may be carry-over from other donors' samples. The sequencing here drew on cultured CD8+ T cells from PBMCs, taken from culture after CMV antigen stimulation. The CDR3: CASSPGTGGYNEQFF. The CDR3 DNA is TGTGCCAGCAGCCCAGGGACAGGTGGCTACAATGAGCAGTTCTTC.